The 20 T cell receptor beta chains below all came from one sample that was sequenced in a study of CD8+ T cells in alopecia areata (dated by TCRdb to the late 2010s). The label giving this sample's time point can be read as: roughly 27 days on oral tofacitinib. This specimen's treatment or condition label, interpreted: oral pan-JAK inhibitor, 5-10 mg twice daily. The receptor library was made with the immunoSEQ multiplex PCR assay. RNA was extracted from all samples and reverse transcribed into cDNA as template for TCR sequencing. TCRdb took this table from immuneACCESS and kept in-frame rearrangements with V and J called. Such tables lack part of the clones; where checked against another copy, unresolved V genes explain under half of the gap, and the rest is unexplained. The sample table shows about 190,000 clones, and roughly three fifths are seen once. The top ten constitute 0.65% to 0.7% of the sample.

Specimen: CD4+ T cells sorted from blood, collected at week 4, from a patient treated with tofacitinib. The receptors here all came from a human donor with alopecia areata.

The count of this clone is one. The chain combines TRBV7-2 with TRBJ2-1, with D unclear. This CDR3 has 11 residues. V was clipped by 5 bases and J by 3 bases, with 2 bases between them. Germline V gene data show CDR1 as SGHTA and CDR2 as FQGNSA. CDR3 coding DNA: TGTGCCAGCAGCATCTACAATGAGCAGTTCTTC. This codes for CASSIYNEQFF.

The rearrangement uses TRBV29-1 and TRBJ2-3; no reliable D call. Germline loops: CDR1 SQVTM, CDR2 ANQGSEA. Trimming pared 6 bases from V and 5 bases from J, leaving 6 bases between. The CDR3 is 10 amino acids. The CDR3: CSVHEDTQYF. The DNA for the CDR3 is TGCAGCGTCCATGAAGATACGCAGTATTTT.

This clone was found a few times. The sample carries other DNA sequences with the same CDR3. V usage is TRBV5-1 and J usage is TRBJ2-3; D unresolved. Germline V gene data show CDR1 as SGHRS and CDR2 as YFSETQ. Trimming cost V 1 base and J 3 bases, with 3 bases left between them. The CDR3 consists of 12 residues. As DNA, the CDR3 is TGCGCCAGCAGCTTGCCTACAGATACGCAGTATTTT. It encodes CASSLPTDTQYF.

This clone showed up just a few times. The chain couples TRBV5-1 to TRBJ2-4; 7 nucleotides match TRBD1. CDR1 is SGHRS and CDR2 is YFSETQ in the germline V gene. This CDR3 is 17 amino acids long. V shed 4 bases and J 0 bases; nucleotides not matched to a gene: 10. The CDR3: CASSLATGAGAKNIQYF. In nucleotides, the CDR3 is TGCGCCAGCAGCCTCGCCACAGGGGCCGGAGCCAAAAACATTCAGTACTTC.

The J gene is TRBJ2-7, the V gene TRBV5-1; 7 nucleotides agree with TRBD1. CDR3 length: 13 residues. CDR1 is SGHRS and CDR2 is YFSETQ in the germline V gene. V lost 4 bases to trimming and J lost 2 bases; unmatched junction nucleotides: 3. CDR3 amino acids: CASSRDSPYEQYF. For the CDR3, the DNA is TGCGCCAGCAGCAGGGACAGCCCCTACGAGCAGTACTTC. The entire variable domain, with the rest obtained from reference TRBV5-1 and TRBJ2-7, is as follows: KAGVTQTPRYLIKTRGQQVTLSCSPISGHRSVSWYQQTPGQGLQFLFEYFSETQRNKGNFPGRFSGRQFSNSRSEMNVSTLELGDSALYLCASSRDSPYEQYFGPGTRLTVT.

The rearrangement links TRBV29-1 to TRBJ2-6; D remains unclear. The CDR3 runs to 15 residues. Germline V gene lookup returns CDR1 SQVTM and CDR2 ANQGSEA. V shed 4 bases and J shed 2 bases, with 12 bases lying between them. CDR3 sequence: CSVVVKHPGANVLTF. The CDR3 nucleotides read TGCAGCGTTGTAGTTAAACACCCTGGGGCCAACGTCCTGACTTTC.

The V call is TRBV7-2, the J call TRBJ2-7; 11 nucleotides match TRBD2. The CDR3 has 15 amino acids. Germline-derived CDR1 and CDR2 are SGHTA and FQGNSA. The ends lost 6 bases at V and 5 bases at J; junction bases unmatched: 9. The CDR3 loop reads CASRPLAGVPDEQYF. For the CDR3, the DNA is TGTGCCAGCAGACCACTAGCGGGAGTCCCCGACGAGCAGTACTTC.

The chain is built from TRBV30 and TRBJ1-5, with a tentative D call TRBD1 (6 bases). The V end lost 4 bases, the J end lost 2 bases, and 18 bases lay between the germline ends. CDR3 size: 16 residues. Germline V gene data show CDR1 as GTSNPN and CDR2 as SVGIG (reference sequence). The CDR3 region has the DNA TGTGCCTGGACCAACGGGGTGCCAGGGGGCAATCAGCCCCAGCATTTT. Its translation is CAWTNGVPGGNQPQHF. The complete variable domain, with remaining parts taken from reference TRBV30 and TRBJ1-5, reads SQTIHQWPATLVQPVGSPLSLECTVEGTSNPNLYWYRQAAGRGLQLLFYSVGIGQISSEVPQNLSASRPQDRQFILSSKKLLLSDSGFYLCAWTNGVPGGNQPQHFGDGTRLSIL.

The chain combines TRBV27 with TRBJ2-5; D remains unclear. Germline values: CDR1 MNHEY, CDR2 SMNVEV (reference sequence). There are 13 residues in the CDR3. V lost 6 bases, J lost 0 bases, and 8 bases lay in between. The CDR3 loop reads CASRAPYQETQYF. CDR3 coding DNA: TGTGCCAGCAGAGCACCTTACCAAGAGACCCAGTACTTC.

The rearrangement uses TRBV2 and TRBJ2-5; 9 bases are a match to TRBD1. From germline, CDR1 is SNHLY and CDR2 FYNNEI. The ends lost 6 bases at V and 0 bases at J; junction bases unmatched: 2. The CDR3 extends over 14 amino acids. The chain's CDR3 is CASSRDRDQETQYF. CDR3 coding DNA: TGTGCCAGCAGCCGGGACAGGGACCAAGAGACCCAGTACTTC.

This rearrangement joins TRBV10-3 to TRBJ1-1; possible D gene TRBD1, 5 bases. V gave up 0 bases and J gave up 2 bases, with 10 bases separating them. Germline CDR1 ENHRY, CDR2 SYGVKD. The CDR3 runs 15 residues. As DNA, the CDR3 is TGTGCCATCAGTGAGTCCGGGCAGGGAAACACTGAAGCTTTCTTT. Translated, it gives CAISESGQGNTEAFF.

The chain employs TRBV6-5 and TRBJ2-3; 7 positions agree with TRBD2. The CDR3 has 14 residues. After removal of 8 bases from V and 1 base from J, the junction contained 6 bases not matched to a gene. Germline V gene lookup returns CDR1 MNHEY and CDR2 SVGAGI. CDR3 coding DNA: TGTGCCAGCTCGATGCGGGAGCGCACAGATACGCAGTATTTT. This encodes CASSMRERTDTQYF.

The chain carries TRBV9 and TRBJ2-7; 10 positions match TRBD2. Germline CDR1 is SGDLS and CDR2 is YYNGEE. The CDR3 spans 14 residues. The V segment lost 3 bases and the J segment 5 bases; nucleotides outside the gene matches: 5. CDR3 bases: TGTGCCAGCAGCGACCTAGCGGGAGCAGACGAGCAGTACTTC. This translates into CASSDLAGADEQYF. Together with reference TRBV9 and TRBJ2-7, the CDR3 gives the full variable domain: DSGVTQTPKHLITATGQRVTLRCSPRSGDLSVYWYQQSLDQGLQFLIQYYNGEERAKGNILERFSAQQFPDLHSELNLSSLELGDSALYFCASSDLAGADEQYFGPGTRLTVT.

CDR3 in DNA: TGTGCCACCAGCAGAGATGGTCAGGTAGTTCAGCCCCAGCATTTT. Encoded protein: CATSRDGQVVQPQHF. The chain combines TRBV15 with TRBJ1-5; D gene ambiguous. Trimming pared 0 bases from V and 6 bases from J, leaving 12 bases between. Germline V gene lookup returns CDR1 LNHNV and CDR2 YYDKDF (reference sequence). This CDR3 region has 15 residues.

For the CDR3, the DNA is TGTGCCAGCAGCCCCTGGGGGGAAACAGGGCTCAATGAGCAGTTCTTC. Its protein product is CASSPWGETGLNEQFF. V gene TRBV14 combines with J gene TRBJ2-1, with D perhaps matching TRBD1 or TRBD2 (6 bases each). CDR1 and CDR2 from the germline V gene are SGHDN and FVKESK. The CDR3 loop spans 16 amino acids. The V gene lost 4 bases and the J gene lost 6 bases, with 19 bases spanning the gap.

The V and J genes are TRBV7-9 and TRBJ1-2; possible D gene TRBD1, 5 bases. The CDR3 is 15 amino acids. V lost 2 bases, J lost 1 base, and 11 bases lay in between. CDR1 is SEHNR and CDR2 is FQNEAQ in the germline V gene (reference sequence). Written as DNA, the CDR3 is TGTGCCAGCAGCTTATCAGGGCCCGATAACTATGGCTACACCTTC. The encoded protein is CASSLSGPDNYGYTF.

In its sample, this clone was seen a few times. This CDR3 reads CASSLGDRDNQPQHF. The CDR3 nucleotides are TGCGCCAGCAGCTTGGGGGACAGGGACAATCAGCCCCAGCATTTT. The chain links TRBV5-1 to TRBJ1-5, with 9 nucleotides matching TRBD1. Germline trimming cut 0 bases from V and 3 bases from J; bases unmatched to any gene: 1. Germline CDR1 and CDR2: SGHRS and YFSETQ. This CDR3 comprises 15 residues.

In its sample, this clone was seen a few times. V usage is TRBV28 and J usage is TRBJ2-5; tentative D call: TRBD2 (7 bases). CDR1 is MDHEN and CDR2 is SYDVKM in the germline V gene. V dropped 7 bases and J dropped 11 bases, with 14 bases sitting between them. CDR3 size: 11 residues. The CDR3 bases are TGTGCCAGCACCACAGGGAGGGAGCAGTACTTC. Encoded protein: CASTTGREQYF.

V is TRBV15 and J is TRBJ2-4; TRBD2 aligns across 9 bases. CDR1 and CDR2 (germline): LNHNV, YYDKDF (reference sequence). This CDR3 region has 17 residues. V was pared by 0 bases and J by 7 bases, with 10 bases of the junction left unmatched. The CDR3 coding sequence is TGTGCCACCAGCAGAGACGGGGTAGCGGGAGTGACGAACATTCAGTACTTC. This encodes CATSRDGVAGVTNIQYF.

The chain links TRBV10-2 to TRBJ1-1; D gene uncertain. The germline V gene has CDR1 WSHSY and CDR2 SAAADI. This CDR3 region has 13 residues. V gave up 0 bases and J gave up 7 bases, with 9 bases separating them. The DNA of the CDR3 is TGCGCCAGCAGTGAGTCGGGAAGGGTTGAAGCTTTCTTT. Its protein product is CASSESGRVEAFF.